These T cell receptor beta chains were read from a single sample in a study of blood T cell repertoires in COVID-19. Using immunoSEQ multiplex PCR, the repertoire was profiled, and TCRdb retains in-frame clones only, with some absent. There are 220,000 or so clones in the sample; approximately 78% occur only once, and approximately 8.4% lies in the top ten. The source material was peripheral blood. The receptors originated from a woman of 80 years or more with COVID-19, enrolled during active disease. CDR3s leave out the opening cysteine and the closing phenylalanine or tryptophan. D genes are given only for firm matches.

j_call: TRBJ2-7
d_call: TRBD2
v_call: TRBV28
cdr3_aa: ASTPNGRSYEQY

j_call: TRBJ1-2
d_call: -
v_call: TRBV4-3
cdr3_aa: ASSQGLPDGGYGYT

j_call: TRBJ1-5
d_call: TRBD1
v_call: TRBV30
cdr3_aa: AWATQGGQPQH

j_call: TRBJ2-5
d_call: TRBD1
v_call: TRBV19
cdr3_aa: ASSIAGQGSGTQY

j_call: TRBJ1-1
d_call: -
v_call: TRBV3-1/TRBV3-2
cdr3_aa: ASSSRGAYTEAF

j_call: TRBJ1-5
d_call: TRBD1
v_call: TRBV10-3
cdr3_aa: AISSGTGGSQPQH

j_call: TRBJ2-6
d_call: -
v_call: TRBV15
cdr3_aa: ATSRQSSGANVLT

j_call: TRBJ1-4
d_call: -
v_call: TRBV5-1
cdr3_aa: ASSLGAALNEKLF

j_call: TRBJ1-6
d_call: TRBD1
v_call: TRBV3-1/TRBV3-2
cdr3_aa: ASSITGVDSPLH

j_call: TRBJ2-7
d_call: TRBD1
v_call: TRBV5-4
cdr3_aa: ASSLEGQGFNEQY

j_call: TRBJ2-5
d_call: -
v_call: TRBV9
cdr3_aa: ASSVLPQETQY

j_call: TRBJ1-2
d_call: -
v_call: TRBV5-1
cdr3_aa: ASSLDFMGGGST

j_call: TRBJ2-1
d_call: TRBD1
v_call: TRBV30
cdr3_aa: AWSSGTGVIYEQF

j_call: TRBJ1-2
d_call: -
v_call: TRBV2
cdr3_aa: AGAGGVGYGYT

j_call: TRBJ1-2
d_call: -
v_call: TRBV12-3/TRBV12-4
cdr3_aa: ASSSTGKGGYT

j_call: TRBJ2-3
d_call: -
v_call: TRBV11-2
cdr3_aa: ASSLDVKRADTQY

j_call: TRBJ1-3
d_call: -
v_call: TRBV7-9
cdr3_aa: ASSLQGAGNTIY

j_call: TRBJ1-3
d_call: TRBD1
v_call: TRBV7-2
cdr3_aa: ASSLGDRELDTIY

j_call: TRBJ2-5
d_call: -
v_call: TRBV18
cdr3_aa: ASSPGRRETQY

j_call: TRBJ1-2
d_call: -
v_call: TRBV2
cdr3_aa: ASSPRFGHNYGYT

j_call: TRBJ1-2
d_call: -
v_call: TRBV7-3
cdr3_aa: ASSLSPGGLYGYT

j_call: TRBJ2-7
d_call: -
v_call: TRBV18
cdr3_aa: ASSLAQVSSYEQY

j_call: TRBJ1-2
d_call: TRBD1
v_call: TRBV10-3
cdr3_aa: AISEPGQAGGNYGYT

j_call: TRBJ1-5
d_call: TRBD1
v_call: TRBV6-2/TRBV6-3
cdr3_aa: ASSYSTRGQQPQH

j_call: TRBJ1-2
d_call: -
v_call: TRBV6-5
cdr3_aa: ASSFDQDYGYT

j_call: TRBJ2-5
d_call: TRBD2
v_call: TRBV9
cdr3_aa: ASSVGSGSSLETQY

j_call: TRBJ2-5
d_call: -
v_call: TRBV29-1
cdr3_aa: SGVGLGAQY

j_call: TRBJ1-2
d_call: -
v_call: TRBV19
cdr3_aa: ASSIDLGSLGGYT

j_call: TRBJ1-2
d_call: TRBD1
v_call: TRBV6-5
cdr3_aa: ASSSGQKYGYT

j_call: TRBJ2-1
d_call: -
v_call: TRBV19
cdr3_aa: ASSIIGSTNEQF

j_call: TRBJ2-2
d_call: TRBD2
v_call: TRBV28
cdr3_aa: ASSLGRGGTGELF

j_call: TRBJ2-7
d_call: TRBD2
v_call: TRBV6-1
cdr3_aa: ASSEAKRGSYEQY

j_call: TRBJ1-1
d_call: TRBD1
v_call: TRBV5-1
cdr3_aa: ASRSGTGSTEAF

j_call: TRBJ1-2
d_call: -
v_call: TRBV18
cdr3_aa: ASSPDKYYGYT

j_call: TRBJ2-3
d_call: TRBD2
v_call: TRBV9
cdr3_aa: ASPTKRGLCTDTQY

j_call: TRBJ2-1
d_call: TRBD2
v_call: TRBV11-2
cdr3_aa: ASRRPGLEHNEQF

j_call: TRBJ2-3
d_call: TRBD1
v_call: TRBV6-6
cdr3_aa: ASSAGGGTQY

j_call: TRBJ1-1
d_call: TRBD1
v_call: TRBV11-2
cdr3_aa: ASYPNRGEAF

j_call: TRBJ1-2
d_call: TRBD1
v_call: TRBV18
cdr3_aa: ASSPYLDRVT

j_call: TRBJ2-1
d_call: -
v_call: TRBV2
cdr3_aa: ASEGSSYNEQF

j_call: TRBJ1-2
d_call: -
v_call: TRBV19
cdr3_aa: ASSIGGTRSYT

j_call: TRBJ1-2
d_call: TRBD1
v_call: TRBV7-6
cdr3_aa: ASSSGQGTNYGYT

j_call: TRBJ2-3
d_call: TRBD2
v_call: TRBV10-3
cdr3_aa: AISPLAGADTQY

j_call: TRBJ2-7
d_call: TRBD1
v_call: TRBV12-5
cdr3_aa: ASGSGQGPYEQY

j_call: TRBJ1-1
d_call: TRBD1
v_call: TRBV9
cdr3_aa: ASSVTPGQGNAEAF

j_call: TRBJ1-6
d_call: -
v_call: TRBV11-2
cdr3_aa: ASSLQNGAPLH

j_call: TRBJ1-1
d_call: -
v_call: TRBV5-1
cdr3_aa: ASSLDGFRGGNTEAF

j_call: TRBJ1-3
d_call: TRBD1
v_call: TRBV18
cdr3_aa: ASSPIRQGGSGNTIY

j_call: TRBJ2-3
d_call: -
v_call: TRBV5-4
cdr3_aa: ASSRDRGSTDTQY

j_call: TRBJ2-7
d_call: TRBD1
v_call: TRBV18
cdr3_aa: ASSPQTGGGEQY

j_call: TRBJ1-6
d_call: -
v_call: TRBV6-2/TRBV6-3
cdr3_aa: ASSYAGPYNSPLH

j_call: TRBJ1-6
d_call: -
v_call: TRBV5-6
cdr3_aa: ASSLVGRGDSPLH

j_call: TRBJ1-2
d_call: TRBD1
v_call: TRBV5-4
cdr3_aa: ASSLDRGNYGYT

j_call: TRBJ2-7
d_call: TRBD2
v_call: TRBV5-5
cdr3_aa: ASSLGLAVSYEQY

j_call: TRBJ1-3
d_call: -
v_call: TRBV6-5
cdr3_aa: ASDIGGAGNTIY

j_call: TRBJ2-7
d_call: -
v_call: TRBV30
cdr3_aa: ASKSMGSSYEQY

j_call: TRBJ1-1
d_call: TRBD1
v_call: TRBV19
cdr3_aa: ASRTTGGTEAF

j_call: TRBJ1-1
d_call: -
v_call: TRBV5-1
cdr3_aa: ASSLGAGTNTEAF

j_call: TRBJ1-2
d_call: -
v_call: TRBV3-1/TRBV3-2
cdr3_aa: ASSQGADGYT